These 11 T cell receptor beta chains share one sample of origin, sequenced in a study of identical twins. From the 5' RACE reads, TCRdb called clonotypes with MiXCR, one entry per CDR3 protein. Among around 1.7 million distinct CDR3 sequences, around 33% were seen once, and the ten largest hold 0.27%. Sequenced sample: cord blood. The source of these receptors is a newborn girl in good health.

This clonotype was picked up a small number of times. The chain combines TRBV6-1 with TRBJ2-3, with TRBD1 matching 8 bases. Germline CDR1 is MNHNS and CDR2 is SASEGT. The length of the CDR3 is 16 residues. Trimming took 0 bases from V and 1 from J; bases not matched to a gene: 3. This CDR3 is CASSEARGQGTDTQYF. CDR3 bases: TGTGCCAGCAGTGAAGCACGGGGACAGGGCACAGATACGCAGTATTTT.

The table lists this clonotype with a few counts. The chain links TRBV5-1 to TRBJ1-5; tentative D call: TRBD1 (5 bases). V lost 4 bases, J lost 4 bases, and 12 bases lay in between. The CDR3 totals 14 residues. Germline CDR1 and CDR2: SGHRS and YFSETQ. CDR3 DNA: TGCGCCAGCAGCCCCTCAGGGATTAATCAGCCCCAGCATTTT. Encoded protein: CASSPSGINQPQHF.

This clonotype came up a few times. The CDR3 spells CSADREAIFDYNSPLHF. The CDR3 DNA reads TGCAGTGCCGACAGGGAAGCTATATTCGATTATAATTCACCCCTCCACTTT. The chain uses TRBV20-1 and TRBJ1-6; 7 bases are a match to TRBD1. The V and J ends lost 6 bases and 4 bases, in that order; junction bases with no gene match: 15. In germline, CDR1 is DFQATT, CDR2 SNEGSKA (reference sequence). CDR3 size: 17 residues.

V usage is TRBV28 and J usage is TRBJ2-7; the match to TRBD1 covers 12 bases. Germline V CDR1 and CDR2: MDHEN, SYDVKM. The CDR3 totals 18 residues. The V segment lost 6 bases and the J segment 0 bases; nucleotides outside the gene matches: 12. The CDR3 DNA reads as TGTGCCAGCAGGTCCGGGACAGGGGGCTTCCGTAGCTCCTACGAGCAGTACTTC. Translating it yields CASRSGTGGFRSSYEQYF. Using reference TRBV28 and TRBJ2-7 for the parts outside the CDR3, the full variable domain is DVKVTQSSRYLVKRTGEKVFLECVQDMDHENMFWYRQDPGLGLRLIYFSYDVKMKEKGDIPEGYSVSREKKERFSLILESASTNQTSMYLCASRSGTGGFRSSYEQYFGPGTRLTVT.

This clonotype was detected only a few times. J is TRBJ2-1 and V is TRBV20-1, with D tentatively TRBD2 (5 bases). The length of the CDR3 is 15 residues. CDR1 is DFQATT, CDR2 SNEGSKA, per germline (reference sequence). V was cut by 3 bases and J by 0 bases, with 12 bases left in between. The CDR3 here is CSASWGDLSYNEQFF. In DNA form, the CDR3 reads TGCAGTGCTAGCTGGGGAGACCTCTCCTACAATGAGCAGTTCTTC.

With regard to this clonotype: A much larger clonotype is one base distant, so this may be a read error. J is TRBJ2-7 and V is TRBV4-2; D is unresolved. Per germline, CDR1 LGHNA and CDR2 YNFKEQ. The length of the CDR3 is 14 residues. The CDR3, as DNA: TGTGCCGGCAGCCAAGTTGCTAGCTCCTACGAGCAGTACTTC. Its protein is CAGSQVASSYEQYF.

This clonotype was counted a few times. V and J are TRBV20-1 and TRBJ2-5; 10 bases line up with TRBD2. The CDR3 totals 14 residues. Trimming removed 4 bases from V and 0 bases from J; junction bases left unmatched: 2. Germline assignment: CDR1 DFQATT and CDR2 SNEGSKA (reference sequence). The CDR3 DNA reads as TGCAGTGCTACAGGACTAGCGGACCAAGAGACCCAGTACTTC. This codes for CSATGLADQETQYF.

The genes are TRBV20-1 and TRBJ2-1, with D tentatively TRBD2 (6 bases). This CDR3 region has 14 residues. Per the germline V gene, CDR1 is DFQATT and CDR2 is SNEGSKA (reference sequence). V lost 5 bases and J 3 bases, leaving 14 bases between the germline ends. The CDR3 DNA reads TGCAGTGCTTCACCAGACGGGGGCTACAATGAGCAGTTCTTC. Translated: CSASPDGGYNEQFF.

The chain couples TRBV4-2 to TRBJ1-5, with a weak D call TRBD1 (6 bases). The length of the CDR3 is 15 residues. V shed 4 bases and J shed 7 bases, with 17 bases lying between them. Per germline, CDR1 LGHNA and CDR2 YNFKEQ. The CDR3, as DNA: TGTGCCAGCAGCCGAACACAGGGAGAAGAGCAGCCCCAGCATTTT. It codes for CASSRTQGEEQPQHF.

This clonotype was counted only a few times. At one of its ends the junction is not consistent with the germline gene, which may arise from a read error. This chain joins TRBV4-1 and TRBJ2-1; 8 bases are a match to TRBD1. CDR1 and CDR2 from the germline V gene are MGHRA and YSYEKL. The length of the CDR3 is 19 residues. The CDR3 sequence: CASSPLIKRDRGLYNGQFF. CDR3 nucleotides: TGCGCCAGCAGCCCCCTTATTAAACGTGACAGGGGCCTGTACAATGGGCAGTTCTTC.

The chain carries TRBV11-2 and TRBJ2-7; TRBD1 matches at 9 bases. The better agreement between TRBJ2-5 and the DNA end casts doubt on the J call. This CDR3 has 13 residues. Germline CDR1 is SGHAT and CDR2 is FQNNGV. The DNA for the CDR3 is TGTGCCAGCAGCGTGGGACAGGGTGGGACCCAGTACTTC. Encoded protein: CASSVGQGGTQYF.